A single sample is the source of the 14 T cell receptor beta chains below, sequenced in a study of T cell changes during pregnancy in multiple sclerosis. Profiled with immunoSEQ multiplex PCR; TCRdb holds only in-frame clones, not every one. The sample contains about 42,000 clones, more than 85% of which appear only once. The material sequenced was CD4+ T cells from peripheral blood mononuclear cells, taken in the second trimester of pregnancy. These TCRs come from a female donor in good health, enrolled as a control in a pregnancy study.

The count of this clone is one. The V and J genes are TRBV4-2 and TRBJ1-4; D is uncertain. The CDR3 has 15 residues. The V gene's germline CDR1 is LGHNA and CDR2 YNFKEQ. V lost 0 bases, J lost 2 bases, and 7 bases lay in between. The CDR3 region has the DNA TGTGCCAGCAGCCAAGAAGCAGGCACTAATGAAAAACTGTTTTTT. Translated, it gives CASSQEAGTNEKLFF.

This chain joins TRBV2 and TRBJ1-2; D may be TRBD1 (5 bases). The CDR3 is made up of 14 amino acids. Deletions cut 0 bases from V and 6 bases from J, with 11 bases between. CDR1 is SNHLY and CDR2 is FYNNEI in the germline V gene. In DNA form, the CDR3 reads TGTGCCAGCAGTGAAGCGCACAGGCTAAATGGCTACACCTTC. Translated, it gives CASSEAHRLNGYTF.

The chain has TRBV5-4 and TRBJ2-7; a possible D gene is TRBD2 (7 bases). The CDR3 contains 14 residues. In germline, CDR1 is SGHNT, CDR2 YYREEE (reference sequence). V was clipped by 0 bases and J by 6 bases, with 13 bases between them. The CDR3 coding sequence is TGTGCCAGCAGCTTGGCCGCGGGGGCAAGCGAGCAGTACTTC. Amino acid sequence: CASSLAAGASEQYF. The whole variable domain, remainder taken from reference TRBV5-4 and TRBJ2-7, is ETGVTQSPTHLIKTRGQQVTLRCSSQSGHNTVSWYQQALGQGPQFIFQYYREEENGRGNFPPRFSGLQFPNYSSELNVNALELDDSALYLCASSLAAGASEQYFGPGTRLTVT.

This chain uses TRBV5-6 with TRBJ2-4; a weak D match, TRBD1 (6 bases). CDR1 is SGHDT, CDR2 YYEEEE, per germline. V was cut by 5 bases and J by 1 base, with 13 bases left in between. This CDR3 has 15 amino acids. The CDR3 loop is CASRDEGGAKNIQYF. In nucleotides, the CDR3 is TGTGCCAGCAGGGACGAAGGGGGTGCCAAAAACATTCAGTACTTC. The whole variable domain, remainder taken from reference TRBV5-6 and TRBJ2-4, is DAGVTQSPTHLIKTRGQQVTLRCSPKSGHDTVSWYQQALGQGPQFIFQYYEEEERQRGNFPDRFSGHQFPNYSSELNVNALLLGDSALYLCASRDEGGAKNIQYFGAGTRLSVL.

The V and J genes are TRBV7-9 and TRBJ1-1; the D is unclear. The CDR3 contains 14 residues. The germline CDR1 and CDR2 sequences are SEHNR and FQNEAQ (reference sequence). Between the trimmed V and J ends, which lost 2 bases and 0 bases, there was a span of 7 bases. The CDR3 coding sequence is TGTGCCAGCAGCTTATCGGTTCTGAACACTGAAGCTTTCTTT. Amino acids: CASSLSVLNTEAFF. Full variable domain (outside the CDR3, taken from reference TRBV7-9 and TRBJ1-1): DTGVSQNPRHKITKRGQNVTFRCDPISEHNRLYWYRQTLGQGPEFLTYFQNEAQLEKSRLLSDRFSAERPKGSFSTLEIQRTEQGDSAMYLCASSLSVLNTEAFFGQGTRLTVV.

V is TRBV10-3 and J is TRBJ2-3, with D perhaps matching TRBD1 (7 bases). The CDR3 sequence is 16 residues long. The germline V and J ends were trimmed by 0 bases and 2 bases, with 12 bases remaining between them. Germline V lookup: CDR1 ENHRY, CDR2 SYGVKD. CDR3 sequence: CAISESGGQITDTQYF. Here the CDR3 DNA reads TGTGCCATCAGTGAGTCGGGGGGACAGATCACAGATACGCAGTATTTT.

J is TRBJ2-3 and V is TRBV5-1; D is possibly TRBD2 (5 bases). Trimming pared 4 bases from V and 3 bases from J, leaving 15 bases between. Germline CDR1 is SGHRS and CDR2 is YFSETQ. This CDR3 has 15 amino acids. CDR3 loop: CASSLGGGWTDTQYF. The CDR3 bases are TGCGCCAGCAGCCTCGGAGGAGGATGGACAGATACGCAGTATTTT. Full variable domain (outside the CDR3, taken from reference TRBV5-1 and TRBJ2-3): KAGVTQTPRYLIKTRGQQVTLSCSPISGHRSVSWYQQTPGQGLQFLFEYFSETQRNKGNFPGRFSGRQFSNSRSEMNVSTLELGDSALYLCASSLGGGWTDTQYFGPGTRLTVL.

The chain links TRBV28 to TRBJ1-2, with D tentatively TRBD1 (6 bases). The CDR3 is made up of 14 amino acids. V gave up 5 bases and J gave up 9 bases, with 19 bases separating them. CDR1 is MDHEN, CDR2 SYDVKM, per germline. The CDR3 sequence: CASSGDRTFSRYTF. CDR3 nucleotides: TGTGCCAGCAGTGGTGACAGGACTTTCTCTCGCTACACCTTC.

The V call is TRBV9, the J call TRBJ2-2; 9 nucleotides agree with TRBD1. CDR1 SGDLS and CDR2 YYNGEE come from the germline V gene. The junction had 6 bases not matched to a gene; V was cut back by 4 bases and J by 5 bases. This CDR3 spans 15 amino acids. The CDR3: CASSKDRGGTGELFF. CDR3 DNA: TGTGCCAGCAGCAAGGACAGGGGCGGGACCGGGGAGCTGTTTTTT.

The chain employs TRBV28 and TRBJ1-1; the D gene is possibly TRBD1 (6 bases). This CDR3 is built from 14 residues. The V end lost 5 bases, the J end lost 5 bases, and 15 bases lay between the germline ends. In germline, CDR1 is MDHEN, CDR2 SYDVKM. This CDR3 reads CASSPPRGGTEAFF. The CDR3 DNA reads TGTGCCAGCAGTCCTCCTAGAGGGGGAACTGAAGCTTTCTTT.

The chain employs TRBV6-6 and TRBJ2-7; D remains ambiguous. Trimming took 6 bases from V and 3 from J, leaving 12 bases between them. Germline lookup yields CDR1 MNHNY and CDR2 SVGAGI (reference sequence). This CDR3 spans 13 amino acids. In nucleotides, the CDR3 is TGTGCCAGCAGCAACTCTCTAGTCTACGAGCAGTACTTC. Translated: CASSNSLVYEQYF.

CDR3 in amino acids: CASSSPRDRVYGTQYF. CDR3 DNA sequence: TGTGCCAGCAGCTCCCCACGGGACAGGGTATATGGGACCCAGTACTTC. The chain joins TRBV5-6 to TRBJ2-5; 9 bases agree with TRBD1. Germline lookup yields CDR1 SGHDT and CDR2 YYEEEE. V lost 3 bases, J lost 7 bases, and 13 bases stayed unmatched. CDR3 length equals 16 residues.

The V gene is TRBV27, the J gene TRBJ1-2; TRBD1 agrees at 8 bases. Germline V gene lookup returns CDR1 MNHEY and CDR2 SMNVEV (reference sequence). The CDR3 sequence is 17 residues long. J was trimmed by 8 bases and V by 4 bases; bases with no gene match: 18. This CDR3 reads CASSSRGTGISTEGYTF. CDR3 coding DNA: TGTGCCAGCAGTTCGCGAGGGACAGGAATCAGCACTGAAGGCTACACCTTC.

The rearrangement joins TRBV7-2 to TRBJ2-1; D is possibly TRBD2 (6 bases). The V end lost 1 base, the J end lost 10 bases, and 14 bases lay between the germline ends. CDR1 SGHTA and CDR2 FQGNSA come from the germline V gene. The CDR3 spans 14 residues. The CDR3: CASSLVAARGEQFF. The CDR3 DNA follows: TGTGCCAGCAGCTTAGTAGCGGCCCGGGGGGAGCAGTTCTTC.